What follows is one T cell receptor beta chain and its context. Its antigen remains unknown. This entry is derived from a study of cytomegalovirus exposure and HLA in healthy donors. Across the study: The same platform as the roughly 700 first-cohort repertoires was used for the 130 or so validation repertoires, a later analysis reported.

Measured with immunoSEQ multiplex PCR; TCRdb has only the in-frame clones, and not every one. The data show some 250,000 clones, 90% seen once. Germline V CDR1 and CDR2: MNHEY, SMNVEV (reference sequence). The junction had 6 bases not matched to a gene; V was cut back by 3 bases and J by 9 bases. The CDR3 contains 14 residues. Study-wide points: Most TCR sequences were uncommon, yet certain public TCRs appeared in many donors. Cytomegalovirus-associated status was assigned to about 160 TCR beta chains. Reported performance of the classifier showed diagnosis of cytomegalovirus status with high specificity and sensitivity.

Material for sequencing was PBMCs. This chain uses TRBV27 with TRBJ1-5, with 9 bases aligning to TRBD1. This clonotype was obtained from a woman between 18 and 30 years old in good health and CMV-seronegative. The CDR3 region has the DNA TGTGCCAGCAGTTTGGACAGGGGAACCCGGCCCCAGCATTTT. This gives the protein CASSLDRGTRPQHF.